Reported below is one T cell receptor beta chain. This receptor's antigen is unknown. No base-level quality is on record; no much larger clone is a single base apart. This entry belongs to a study of T cell changes during pregnancy in multiple sclerosis (dated by TCRdb to the late 2010s). Study-wide context: The study examined how the T cell repertoire changed over the course of pregnancy in women with multiple sclerosis.

The library came from the immunoSEQ multiplex PCR assay. Held by TCRdb, this immuneACCESS table contains in-frame sequences only and omits some clones. Under half of the omission traces to an unresolved V gene where checked; the cause of the rest is unknown. This sample lists approximately 30,000 clones; around nine tenths were detected once. The ten largest clones represent roughly 8.3% of the sample. The germline V gene provides CDR1 LGHNT and CDR2 FRNRAP. Including the terminal cysteine and phenylalanine, the CDR3 comprises 13 residues. CDR3 DNA is the only sequence kept; it has 39 bases, read in frame from the first base. The trim is 7 bases for V and 3 bases for J, with a gap of 13 bases between the germline ends.

The material was CD8+ T cells from peripheral blood mononuclear cells, obtained in the second trimester of pregnancy. The chain joins TRBV12-5 to TRBJ2-7, and possibly TRBD2, on 5 matching bases. The TCR originated in a female donor with multiple sclerosis, enrolled in a pregnancy study. The nucleotides are TGTGCTAGTGTTCCCACGGGGAGCTACGAGCAGTACTTC. Translated, this is CASVPTGSYEQYF.